A selection of T cell receptor beta chains follows, all from one sample in a study of blood T cell repertoires in COVID-19. The method was immunoSEQ multiplex PCR; TCRdb's version includes in-frame clones alone and lacks a portion of them. The table has hundreds of thousands of clones, around 86% seen once. Sequences were obtained from peripheral blood. The receptors here all came from a woman aged 55-70 years who had recovered from COVID-19. The CDR3 runs from the conserved cysteine through the conserved F or W. The D gene is left open where the match is weak. Part of the rows lack a size; the others show once, few, many or a class for expanded clones.

D	J	size	V	CDR3
.	TRBJ1-2	.	TRBV7-9	CASSFNAANYGYTF
TRBD1	TRBJ2-2	.	TRBV19	CASSIDKRDRFSTGELFF
.	TRBJ2-5	.	TRBV18	CASSPDYTRETQYF
.	TRBJ2-5	.	TRBV7-2	CASSLPSSKTQYF
TRBD2	TRBJ2-7	.	TRBV11-1	CASSSRGGAPWEEQYF
.	TRBJ2-3	.	TRBV19	CASSPRGFTSTDTQYF
.	TRBJ1-1	.	TRBV19	CASSMSGAPEAFF
.	TRBJ2-1	.	TRBV9	CASSVDEGHWNEQFF
.	TRBJ2-1	.	TRBV7-3	CASISEGQFF
.	TRBJ1-5	.	TRBV6-5	CASRLSLGNQPQHF
TRBD1	TRBJ2-3	.	TRBV27	CASRPGQGTDTQYF
.	TRBJ2-3	.	TRBV5-1	CASTTAGTDTQYF
.	TRBJ2-5	.	TRBV2	CASKTRSRETQYF
.	TRBJ1-6	.	TRBV12-3/TRBV12-4	CASSFADSPLHF
.	TRBJ1-1	.	TRBV7-9	CASSSGHRENTEAFF
TRBD1	TRBJ2-5	.	TRBV4-3	CASSQGQGEQTQYF
.	TRBJ2-7	.	TRBV4-1	CASSFRPTGSYEQYF
.	TRBJ2-5	.	TRBV7-8	CASSLGAQETQYF
TRBD1	TRBJ1-2	.	TRBV10-3	CAISESRDRELYGYTF
TRBD1	TRBJ1-2	once	TRBV19	CASKLGSDRGPGYTF
TRBD1	TRBJ1-2	.	TRBV28	CASSSTGPYGYTF
.	TRBJ2-3	.	TRBV5-1	CASSPGSRDTDTQYF
.	TRBJ2-7	.	TRBV28	CASSLSGEQYF
.	TRBJ2-7	.	TRBV9	CASSVTGTVYEQYF
TRBD1	TRBJ2-1	.	TRBV14	CASSLQGIEQFF
TRBD1	TRBJ1-2	.	TRBV4-2	CASRPRDRGFNYGYTF
TRBD2	TRBJ2-1	.	TRBV5-1	CASSPGGANEQFF
TRBD2	TRBJ2-6	.	TRBV5-1	CASKGRGTSSSGANVLTF
.	TRBJ1-2	.	TRBV6-1	CASSEVAFGGTNYGYTF
.	TRBJ2-7	.	TRBV5-4	CASSLFAVSGEQYF
.	TRBJ2-2	.	TRBV7-6	CASSSAGNTRVGELFF
TRBD2	TRBJ2-1	.	TRBV5-1	CASSNGGANEQFF
.	TRBJ2-1	.	TRBV12-3/TRBV12-4	CASSSGVEQFF
TRBD2	TRBJ2-2	.	TRBV5-1	CASSSTSGGAAGELFF
.	TRBJ2-3	.	TRBV11-3	CASSLEGRDTDTQYF
.	TRBJ2-5	.	TRBV5-1	CASSLPGAQETQYF
TRBD1	TRBJ2-7	.	TRBV5-1	CASSSQGNEQYF
.	TRBJ2-5	.	TRBV5-6	CASSWDTQETQYF
TRBD2	TRBJ2-3	.	TRBV9	CASSGQLAVTDTQYF
TRBD1	TRBJ2-3	.	TRBV18	CASSPGTGGTDTQYF
.	TRBJ1-5	.	TRBV7-2	CASSSSKQGRYSNQPQHF
.	TRBJ1-3	.	TRBV5-6	CASSLVQTGNTIYF
.	TRBJ1-2	once	TRBV5-5	CASSLAGTQDGYTF
TRBD1	TRBJ2-5	.	TRBV6-2/TRBV6-3	CASSSGTGQETQYF
TRBD2	TRBJ2-2	.	TRBV19	CASCPTPWGLAGTEYANTGELFF
.	TRBJ2-3	medium-sized	TRBV27	CASSEGDSTDTQYF
.	TRBJ1-2	.	TRBV28	CASSFRTGDYGYTF
.	TRBJ1-6	.	TRBV9	CASSVLAENSPLHF
TRBD1	TRBJ1-2	.	TRBV5-8	CASSTDRVYGYTF
.	TRBJ2-2	.	TRBV5-5	CASSLATDRSNTGELFF
.	TRBJ1-1	.	TRBV3-1/TRBV3-2	CASTRRENTEAFF
.	TRBJ2-1	.	TRBV6-5	CASSPRTAPNEQFF
TRBD1	TRBJ1-1	.	TRBV24-1	CATRGQGRNEAFF